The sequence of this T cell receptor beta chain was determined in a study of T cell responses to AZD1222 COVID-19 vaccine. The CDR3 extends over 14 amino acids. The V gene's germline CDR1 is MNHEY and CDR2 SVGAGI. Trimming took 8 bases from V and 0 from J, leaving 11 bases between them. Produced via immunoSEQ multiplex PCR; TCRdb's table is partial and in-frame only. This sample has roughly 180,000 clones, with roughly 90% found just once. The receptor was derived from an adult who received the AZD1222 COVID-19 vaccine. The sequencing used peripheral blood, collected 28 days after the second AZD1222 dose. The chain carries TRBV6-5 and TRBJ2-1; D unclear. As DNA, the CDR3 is TGTGCCAGCCGGTTTCTGGGCTCCTACAATGAGCAGTTCTTC. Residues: CASRFLGSYNEQFF.